This TCR beta chain was documented in a study of radiotherapy plus CTLA-4 blockade in lung cancer. Turning to this clone: Its target is unknown.

This table comes from immunoSEQ multiplex PCR, and its TCRdb copy is limited to in-frame clones, with some not included. Of around 37,000 clones listed, 70% to 75% were seen once; the top ten hold 12% to 15%. The CDR3 runs 16 residues. Deletions cut 5 bases from V and 0 bases from J, with 13 bases between. CDR1 LGHNA and CDR2 YNFKEQ come from the germline V gene. Broader study findings: Among blood TCR repertoires after radiotherapy plus ipilimumab, tumor-derived clones expanded.

Specimen: peripheral blood, collected from a patient treated with radiotherapy plus ipilimumab. This chain links TRBV4-2 with TRBJ2-2; D is uncertain. The receptor comes from a human donor with non-small cell lung cancer that progressed on radiotherapy plus ipilimumab. This chain's CDR3 is CASSILLGANTGELFF. The CDR3 bases are TGTGCCAGCAGCATCCTTTTGGGCGCGAACACCGGGGAGCTGTTTTTT.